A selection of T cell receptor beta chains follows, all from one sample in a study of blood T cell repertoires in COVID-19. Sequencing used immunoSEQ multiplex PCR; TCRdb keeps in-frame clones, though not all of them. This repertoire shows about 220,000 clones, nearly 90% found once; its top ten account for around 16%. The sample consisted of PBMCs or T cells enriched from blood (not recorded which). The receptors stem from a man younger than 40 who had been exposed to COVID-19. The CDR3 runs from the conserved cysteine through the conserved F or W. Fields, in order: D gene, J gene, CDR3 length, clone size, V gene, CDR3 protein, CDR3 DNA. D genes are given only for firm matches. Part of the rows lack a size; the others show once, few, many or a class for expanded clones.

d_gene: TRBD2; j_gene: TRBJ2-3; len: 16; abundance: .; v_gene: TRBV5-1; CDR3aa: CASSLSPSGGSDTQYF; CDR3nt: TGCGCCAGCAGCTTGTCGCCTAGCGGGGGTTCAGATACGCAGTATTTT
d_gene: TRBD1; j_gene: TRBJ2-5; len: 15; abundance: .; v_gene: TRBV5-1; CDR3aa: CASSSPTGGEETQYF; CDR3nt: TGCGCCAGCAGCTCCCCGACAGGGGGCGAGGAGACCCAGTACTTC
d_gene: .; j_gene: TRBJ1-4; len: 12; abundance: once; v_gene: TRBV19; CDR3aa: CASSIKSGKLFF; CDR3nt: TGTGCCAGTAGTATAAAATCGGGAAAACTGTTTTTT
d_gene: .; j_gene: TRBJ1-1; len: 14; abundance: .; v_gene: TRBV5-6; CDR3aa: CASSFRAKGTEAFF; CDR3nt: TGTGCCAGCAGCTTCAGGGCGAAGGGAACTGAAGCTTTCTTT
d_gene: TRBD2; j_gene: TRBJ2-1; len: 14; abundance: few; v_gene: TRBV30; CDR3aa: CAWERGGLDNEQFF; CDR3nt: TGTGCCTGGGAGCGGGGGGGCCTGGACAATGAGCAGTTCTTC
d_gene: TRBD1; j_gene: TRBJ1-6; len: 17; abundance: .; v_gene: TRBV6-1; CDR3aa: CASSEVPGQGSNSPLHF; CDR3nt: TGTGCCAGCAGTGAAGTCCCGGGACAGGGTAGTAATTCACCCCTCCACTTT
d_gene: .; j_gene: TRBJ1-6; len: 13; abundance: .; v_gene: TRBV4-1; CDR3aa: CASSQVQGSPLHF; CDR3nt: TGCGCCAGCAGCCAAGTGCAGGGATCACCCCTCCACTTT
d_gene: .; j_gene: TRBJ1-1; len: 15; abundance: .; v_gene: TRBV5-1; CDR3aa: CASSFTADTFAEAFF; CDR3nt: TGCGCCAGCAGCTTCACCGCGGACACTTTCGCTGAAGCTTTCTTT
d_gene: .; j_gene: TRBJ1-5; len: 14; abundance: .; v_gene: TRBV6-5; CDR3aa: CASSYSKSGQPQHF; CDR3nt: TGTGCCAGCAGTTACTCAAAGTCGGGACAGCCCCAGCATTTT
d_gene: .; j_gene: TRBJ1-2; len: 15; abundance: .; v_gene: TRBV19; CDR3aa: CASSSPGRSNYGYTF; CDR3nt: TGTGCCAGTAGTAGTCCGGGGAGGAGTAACTATGGCTACACCTTC
d_gene: TRBD1; j_gene: TRBJ2-2; len: 16; abundance: .; v_gene: TRBV4-3; CDR3aa: CASSRKTGGAGGELFF; CDR3nt: TGCGCCAGCAGCCGGAAGACAGGGGGCGCTGGCGGGGAGCTGTTTTTT
d_gene: .; j_gene: TRBJ2-7; len: 15; abundance: .; v_gene: TRBV15; CDR3aa: CATSREGIRPGEQYF; CDR3nt: TGTGCCACCAGCAGGGAAGGTATCAGGCCCGGCGAGCAGTACTTC
d_gene: TRBD1; j_gene: TRBJ1-3; len: 16; abundance: .; v_gene: TRBV9; CDR3aa: CASSVRDRHSGNTIYF; CDR3nt: TGTGCCAGCAGCGTAAGGGACAGGCACTCTGGAAACACCATATATTTT
d_gene: TRBD1; j_gene: TRBJ1-4; len: 14; abundance: once; v_gene: TRBV4-2; CDR3aa: CASGLRQGEEKLFF; CDR3nt: TGTGCCAGCGGACTTAGACAGGGAGAAGAAAAACTGTTTTTT
d_gene: TRBD2; j_gene: TRBJ2-1; len: 15; abundance: few; v_gene: TRBV2; CDR3aa: CASSDGRGGYNEQFF; CDR3nt: TGTGCCAGCAGTGATGGGCGGGGGGGTTACAATGAGCAGTTCTTC
d_gene: TRBD1; j_gene: TRBJ1-1; len: 13; abundance: .; v_gene: TRBV6-2/TRBV6-3; CDR3aa: CASSWTGNTEAFF; CDR3nt: TGTGCCAGCAGCTGGACAGGGAACACTGAAGCTTTCTTT
d_gene: .; j_gene: TRBJ1-3; len: 15; abundance: .; v_gene: TRBV15; CDR3aa: CATSRDRSSGNTIYF; CDR3nt: TGTGCCACCAGCAGAGATAGGAGCTCTGGAAACACCATATATTTT
d_gene: .; j_gene: TRBJ1-6; len: 13; abundance: .; v_gene: TRBV19; CDR3aa: CASSSRDNSPLHF; CDR3nt: TGTGCCAGTAGCTCGAGAGATAATTCACCCCTCCACTTT
d_gene: TRBD1; j_gene: TRBJ1-1; len: 14; abundance: .; v_gene: TRBV2; CDR3aa: CASSPQGAYTEAFF; CDR3nt: TGTGCCAGCAGTCCGCAGGGGGCCTACACTGAAGCTTTCTTT
d_gene: .; j_gene: TRBJ1-2; len: 17; abundance: few; v_gene: TRBV7-2; CDR3aa: CASRPVATIGGNYGYTF; CDR3nt: TGTGCCAGCAGGCCAGTTGCAACCATTGGAGGGAACTATGGCTACACCTTC
d_gene: .; j_gene: TRBJ1-5; len: 15; abundance: .; v_gene: TRBV4-1; CDR3aa: CASSQDQGWGQPQHF; CDR3nt: TGCGCCAGCAGCCAAGATCAGGGGTGGGGTCAGCCCCAGCATTTT
d_gene: TRBD1; j_gene: TRBJ1-1; len: 14; abundance: once; v_gene: TRBV10-2; CDR3aa: CASRDRGMNTEAFF; CDR3nt: TGCGCCAGCAGGGACAGGGGGATGAACACTGAAGCTTTCTTT
d_gene: .; j_gene: TRBJ1-5; len: 14; abundance: .; v_gene: TRBV18; CDR3aa: CASCVEYSNQPQHF; CDR3nt: TGTGCCAGCTGCGTGGAGTATAGCAATCAGCCCCAGCATTTT
d_gene: TRBD1; j_gene: TRBJ2-6; len: 16; abundance: .; v_gene: TRBV2; CDR3aa: CASQTGASSGANVLTF; CDR3nt: TGTGCCAGTCAGACAGGGGCGAGCTCTGGGGCCAACGTCCTGACTTTC
d_gene: TRBD2; j_gene: TRBJ2-3; len: 17; abundance: .; v_gene: TRBV7-2; CDR3aa: CASSSEGRGGFTDTQYF; CDR3nt: TGTGCCAGCAGCTCTGAGGGACGGGGGGGGTTCACAGATACGCAGTATTTT
d_gene: .; j_gene: TRBJ2-7; len: 14; abundance: .; v_gene: TRBV6-2/TRBV6-3; CDR3aa: CASSNGQLTYEQYF; CDR3nt: TGTGCCAGCAGCAACGGACAGCTTACCTACGAGCAGTACTTC
d_gene: .; j_gene: TRBJ2-5; len: 17; abundance: .; v_gene: TRBV5-1; CDR3aa: CASSLAEEAPGSETQYF; CDR3nt: TGCGCCAGCAGCTTGGCGGAGGAGGCCCCAGGTTCAGAGACCCAGTACTTC
d_gene: .; j_gene: TRBJ1-2; len: 15; abundance: .; v_gene: TRBV4-1; CDR3aa: CASSSSGQGSHGYTF; CDR3nt: .
d_gene: .; j_gene: TRBJ1-2; len: 12; abundance: .; v_gene: TRBV7-2; CDR3aa: CASSPQGYGYTF; CDR3nt: TGTGCCAGCAGCCCGCAGGGGTATGGCTACACCTTC
d_gene: TRBD2; j_gene: TRBJ2-5; len: 17; abundance: .; v_gene: TRBV6-2/TRBV6-3; CDR3aa: CASSPGTSGVPWETQYF; CDR3nt: TGTGCCAGCAGCCCCGGGACTAGCGGGGTACCCTGGGAGACCCAGTACTTC
d_gene: .; j_gene: TRBJ2-1; len: 13; abundance: .; v_gene: TRBV2; CDR3aa: CASKASSYNEQFF; CDR3nt: TGTGCCAGCAAGGCTAGCTCCTACAATGAGCAGTTCTTC
d_gene: .; j_gene: TRBJ1-6; len: 15; abundance: .; v_gene: TRBV19; CDR3aa: CASSSTTEDNSPLHF; CDR3nt: TGTGCCAGTAGTTCCACGACCGAGGATAATTCACCCCTCCACTTT
d_gene: TRBD2; j_gene: TRBJ2-1; len: 15; abundance: .; v_gene: TRBV11-2; CDR3aa: CASTEGRGGRNEQFF; CDR3nt: TGTGCCAGCACAGAGGGGCGGGGGGGCCGAAATGAGCAGTTCTTC
d_gene: .; j_gene: TRBJ2-7; len: 14; abundance: once; v_gene: TRBV6-5; CDR3aa: CASMDGGPSYEQYF; CDR3nt: TGTGCCAGCATGGACGGGGGGCCCTCCTACGAGCAGTACTTC
d_gene: TRBD2; j_gene: TRBJ2-5; len: 15; abundance: .; v_gene: TRBV5-4; CDR3aa: CASSWGGGDQETQYF; CDR3nt: TGTGCCAGCAGCTGGGGCGGGGGGGACCAAGAGACCCAGTACTTC
d_gene: .; j_gene: TRBJ2-1; len: 17; abundance: .; v_gene: TRBV21-1; CDR3aa: CASSTKDRSSSYNEQFF; CDR3nt: TGTGCCAGCAGCACCAAGGACAGGTCGAGCTCCTACAATGAGCAGTTCTTC
d_gene: .; j_gene: TRBJ1-6; len: 15; abundance: .; v_gene: TRBV19; CDR3aa: CASSNPGTYNSPLHF; CDR3nt: TGTGCCAGTAGTAACCCAGGCACCTATAATTCACCCCTCCACTTT
d_gene: TRBD2; j_gene: TRBJ2-3; len: 15; abundance: .; v_gene: TRBV16; CDR3aa: CASSHPGVSGGAQYF; CDR3nt: TGTGCCAGCAGCCACCCCGGTGTTAGCGGGGGAGCGCAGTATTTT
d_gene: .; j_gene: TRBJ2-3; len: 15; abundance: once; v_gene: TRBV5-4; CDR3aa: CASSLGLASTDTQYF; CDR3nt: TGTGCCAGCAGCTTGGGTCTAGCTAGCACAGATACGCAGTATTTT
d_gene: .; j_gene: TRBJ1-5; len: 14; abundance: .; v_gene: TRBV5-4; CDR3aa: CASSFRGGNQPQHF; CDR3nt: TGTGCCAGCAGCTTTCGGGGTGGCAATCAGCCCCAGCATTTT
d_gene: .; j_gene: TRBJ1-2; len: 12; abundance: .; v_gene: TRBV4-1; CDR3aa: CASSQVGGGYTF; CDR3nt: TGCGCCAGCAGCCAAGTAGGAGGGGGCTACACCTTC
d_gene: TRBD1; j_gene: TRBJ2-4; len: 17; abundance: .; v_gene: TRBV4-1; CDR3aa: CASSQGRTRGAKNIQYF; CDR3nt: TGCGCCAGCAGCCAAGGGAGGACCAGGGGGGCCAAAAACATTCAGTACTTC
d_gene: .; j_gene: TRBJ2-5; len: 14; abundance: .; v_gene: TRBV15; CDR3aa: CATSRPGRKETQYF; CDR3nt: TGTGCCACCAGCAGACCTGGGCGAAAAGAGACCCAGTACTTC
d_gene: TRBD2; j_gene: TRBJ2-3; len: 19; abundance: .; v_gene: TRBV7-9; CDR3aa: CASSDNRLAGSLMVDTQYF; CDR3nt: TGTGCCAGCAGCGACAATCGACTAGCGGGGAGTCTGATGGTAGATACGCAGTATTTT
d_gene: .; j_gene: TRBJ2-1; len: 15; abundance: .; v_gene: TRBV6-6; CDR3aa: CASSYSRGFYNEQFF; CDR3nt: TGTGCCAGCAGTTACTCCCGGGGTTTCTACAATGAGCAGTTCTTC
d_gene: .; j_gene: TRBJ2-3; len: 14; abundance: .; v_gene: TRBV11-2; CDR3aa: CASSGGTGTDTQYF; CDR3nt: TGTGCCAGCAGCGGGGGGACGGGCACAGATACGCAGTATTTT
d_gene: TRBD2; j_gene: TRBJ2-1; len: 12; abundance: .; v_gene: TRBV30; CDR3aa: CACQGGGGEQFF; CDR3nt: TGTGCCTGCCAAGGCGGGGGGGGTGAGCAGTTCTTC
d_gene: .; j_gene: TRBJ2-2; len: 16; abundance: .; v_gene: TRBV19; CDR3aa: CASSGRAAGNTGELFF; CDR3nt: TGTGCCAGTAGTGGGCGGGCGGCGGGAAACACCGGGGAGCTGTTTTTT